This TCR beta chain was captured by sequencing in a study of identical twins. Study-level results: While abundant cord blood beta clonotypes carried fewer insertions, memory repertoires showed no such pattern. Cross-sectional statistical analysis, not tracking of the same donors, underpinned the conclusions.

Healthy Caucasians provided all donations. Turning to this clonotype: Its antigen is still unknown.

cDNA carried unique molecular identifiers, and a universal primer site was added by template switching. Using its own MiXCR run on the 5' RACE reads, TCRdb lists one record per CDR3 protein. The sample has approximately 240,000 distinct CDR3 sequences; over 12% are singletons. The sequencing input was memory (CD45RO+) T cells sorted from blood. The TCR sequence derives from a woman aged 18-30 years in good health.

In DNA form, the CDR3 reads TGCGCCAGCAGCTTGGACAGGGGGCGCATGAGGACTGAAGCTTTCTTT. Residues: CASSLDRGRMRTEAFF. The genes are TRBV5-1 and TRBJ1-1; 9 nucleotides agree with TRBD1. CDR1 is SGHRS and CDR2 is YFSETQ in the germline V gene. The V segment lost 0 bases and the J segment 5 bases; nucleotides outside the gene matches: 8. This CDR3 spans 16 amino acids.